The rows below give T cell receptor beta chains drawn from one sample of a study of T cell responses to AZD1222 COVID-19 vaccine. Data came from immunoSEQ multiplex PCR; TCRdb stores just in-frame clones and leaves some out. The sample shows about 140,000 clones, roughly 87% of them seen only once. The material sequenced was peripheral blood, taken 28 days after the second AZD1222 dose. The source is an adult who received the AZD1222 COVID-19 vaccine. Both conserved end residues are part of each CDR3. Fields, in order: clone size, V gene, CDR3 protein. Only some rows state a clone size, as once, few, many or a class for expanded clones.

.,TRBV24-1,CATSAETDTQYF
.,TRBV3-1/TRBV3-2,CASSQKMTGKNEKLFF
.,TRBV12-3/TRBV12-4,CASRVGPGEAFF
.,TRBV21-1,CASSKVSGVRGNQPQHF
.,TRBV24-1,CATTDRGETQYF
.,TRBV6-5,CASRWTSGSSATQYF
.,TRBV7-9,CASSLKTGTNYGYTF
.,TRBV7-9,CASSAGQGRESNQPQHF
.,TRBV6-6,CASSYPTGHISDTQYF
.,TRBV30,CACIRNFGQGAYEQYF
.,TRBV4-3,CASSQDFGASGRDNEQFF
.,TRBV7-8,CASSPPRGLGEKLFF
.,TRBV5-6,CASSLPGGIHYEQYF
.,TRBV25-1,CASSPGSNYGYTF
.,TRBV5-8,CASSLVWQKRVEAFF
.,TRBV6-2/TRBV6-3,CASSFTGLQPQHF
.,TRBV5-4,CASSLLGSSFTDTQYF
.,TRBV5-4,CASTYYTTANYGYTF
.,TRBV7-3,CASSLSRDGEQFF
.,TRBV7-6,CASSGRDRAGYEQYF
.,TRBV4-2,CASSPKIGSNYGYTF
.,TRBV2,CASKKGMGPQHF
few,TRBV18,CASSPPGTGAYGYTF
.,TRBV24-1,CATSDTAGGTDTQYF
.,TRBV30,CAWRSDRKNTGELFF
.,TRBV9,CASSVGGTNYEQYF
.,TRBV5-5,CASSLAGGSHYGYTF
.,TRBV7-2,CASSSTGLHSGANVLTF
.,TRBV7-2,CASSIPGNQPQHF
.,TRBV21-1,CASSPTGASGYNEQFF
.,TRBV7-9,CASSLAWSGASDGYTF
.,TRBV18,CASSPRATGNGGNEQFF
.,TRBV12-3/TRBV12-4,CASSQLKGKLFF
.,TRBV11-1,CASSQGQANGEQYF
.,TRBV20-1,CSASPSGGGPYNEQFF
.,TRBV11-1,CASSVQVDSGYTF
.,TRBV28,CASSLGRYEQYF
.,TRBV9,CASSVEGRHNEQFF
.,TRBV15,CATSRVWGVDETQYF
few,TRBV7-6,CASSQRGRGTGELFF
.,TRBV11-2,CASRQGTANNQPQHF
.,TRBV15,CATSDRVSYEQYF
.,TRBV10-2,CASSDNGELFF
.,TRBV5-6,CASSLTGEDSYEQYF
.,TRBV6-4,CASSARPSYNSPLHF
.,TRBV6-6,CASSYGGREYEQYF
.,TRBV6-1,CASSERPSGSSYNEQFF
.,TRBV7-2,CASSLDRARYGYTF
.,TRBV5-1,CASSPSTGNTEAFF
.,TRBV9,CASSPAPRDNYGYTF
.,TRBV19,CAVGAGIAGVTYNEQFF
.,TRBV3-1/TRBV3-2,CASSPQGREAFF
.,TRBV30,CASYRLGKGPGRSDLNEKLFF
.,TRBV7-2,CASSLTVFRGEQFF
.,TRBV5-1,CASSLGISGSPGSSYNEQFF